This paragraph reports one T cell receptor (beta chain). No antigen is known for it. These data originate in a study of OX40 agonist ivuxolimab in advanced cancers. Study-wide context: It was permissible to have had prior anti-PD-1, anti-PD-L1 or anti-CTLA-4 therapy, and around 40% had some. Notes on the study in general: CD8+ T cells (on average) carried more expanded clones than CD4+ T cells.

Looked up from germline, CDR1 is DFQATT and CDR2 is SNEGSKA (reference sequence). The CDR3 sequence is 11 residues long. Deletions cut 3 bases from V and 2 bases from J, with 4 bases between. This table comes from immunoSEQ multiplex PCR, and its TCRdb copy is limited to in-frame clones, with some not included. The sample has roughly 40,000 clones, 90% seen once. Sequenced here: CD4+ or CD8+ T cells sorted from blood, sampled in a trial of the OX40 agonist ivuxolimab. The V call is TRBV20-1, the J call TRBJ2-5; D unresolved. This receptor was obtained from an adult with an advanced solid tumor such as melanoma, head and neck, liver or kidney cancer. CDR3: CSASLQETQYF. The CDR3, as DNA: TGCAGTGCTAGCCTACAAGAGACCCAGTACTTC.